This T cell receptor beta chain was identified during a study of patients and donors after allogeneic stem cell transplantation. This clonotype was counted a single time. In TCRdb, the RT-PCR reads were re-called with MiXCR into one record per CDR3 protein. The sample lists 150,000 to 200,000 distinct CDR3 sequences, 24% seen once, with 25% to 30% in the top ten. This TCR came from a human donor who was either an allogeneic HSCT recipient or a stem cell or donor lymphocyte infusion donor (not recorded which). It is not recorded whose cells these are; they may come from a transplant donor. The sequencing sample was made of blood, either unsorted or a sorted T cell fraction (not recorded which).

As DNA, the CDR3 is TGCGCCAGCAGCCCCACTGCGGGGGGATTGTCAGATACGCAGTATTTT. Its translation: CASSPTAGGLSDTQYF. The chain employs TRBV5-1 and TRBJ2-3; TRBD2 matches 8 bases. V dropped 4 bases and J dropped 4; count of bases not matched to a gene: 11. CDR1 SGHRS and CDR2 YFSETQ come from the germline V gene. The CDR3 spans 16 residues.